The subject of this entry is one TCR beta chain. Its antigen is currently unknown. The data were taken from a study of blood T cells in healthy people across ages. Study observations and caveats: The study lacked donor CMV status, which possibly confounded expanded clonotype changes.

The CDR3 extends over 12 amino acids. Trimming cost V 1 base and J 8 bases, with 6 bases left between them. Germline V gene lookup returns CDR1 SGHDN and CDR2 FVKESK. Through a sample-barcoded 5' primer and a J-beta primer mix, a second PCR was run for about 6 to 11 cycles. MiXCR was run by TCRdb on the 5' RACE reads, yielding one entry per CDR3 protein. The sample yields fewer than 900,000 distinct CDR3 sequences, around 36% seen once. The genes are TRBV14 and TRBJ2-1, with D unresolved. This sequence was found in a man in his late teens or twenties in good health. Sequencing was done on a sample of blood. The CDR3 sequence: CASSQAPHEQFF. The CDR3, as DNA: TGTGCCAGCAGCCAAGCCCCGCATGAGCAGTTCTTC.